This TCR beta chain was sequenced during a study of control samples from healthy donors and cancer patients. V was pared by 0 bases and J by 3 bases, with 11 bases between. The V gene's germline CDR1 is MNHEY and CDR2 SVGAGI. The CDR3 consists of 15 residues. Only in-frame clones appear in the TCRdb table, and some are missing; sequencing was by immunoSEQ multiplex PCR. The sample has around 130,000 clones, approximately 89% seen once; the top ten hold around 8.9%. The chain joins TRBV6-5 to TRBJ1-2; D is perhaps TRBD1 (6 bases). The sequence came from a man between 18 and 29 years old in good health. The sequenced sample consisted of blood. The CDR3 protein is CASSYSGGGDYGYTF. CDR3 sequence (DNA): TGTGCCAGCAGTTACTCGGGAGGGGGGGACTATGGCTACACCTTC.